The 19 T cell receptor beta chains below were found in one sample sequenced in a study of neurological immune-mediated disorders. TCRdb reprocessed the 5' RACE reads via MiXCR and lists one record per CDR3 protein. This table has around 50,000 distinct CDR3 sequences, around 3.5% appearing once. Source material: PBMCs. The receptors here all came from a woman aged 25 to 39 with multiple sclerosis.

This clonotype has ten or more counts. The chain has TRBV6-5 and TRBJ2-7; 8 bases match TRBD1. Germline CDR1 is MNHEY and CDR2 is SVGAGI. V was clipped by 9 bases and J by 4 bases; unmatched bases: 11. The CDR3 has 14 residues. CDR3 loop: CASCAGQGGYEQYF. The DNA of the CDR3 is TGTGCCAGTTGTGCCGGACAGGGTGGATACGAGCAGTACTTC.

This clonotype was observed at least ten times. V is TRBV20-1 and J is TRBJ2-7, with a tentative D call TRBD1 (6 bases). The V gene lost 3 bases and the J gene lost 0 bases, with 9 bases spanning the gap. The CDR3 extends over 13 amino acids. Per germline, CDR1 DFQATT and CDR2 SNEGSKA (reference sequence). The CDR3 loop is CSARGTHSYEQYF. Here the CDR3 DNA reads TGCAGTGCTAGGGGGACACACTCCTACGAGCAGTACTTC.

Note on this clonotype: It may be a read error: a sequence one base away is much more abundant. This chain joins TRBV15 and TRBJ2-7; TRBD1 matches 7 bases. Germline V lookup: CDR1 LNHNV, CDR2 YYDKDF (reference sequence). CDR3 length: 13 amino acids. In nucleotides, the CDR3 is TGTGCCATCAGCAGGGACAGAACCTACGAGCAGTACTTC. As protein: CAISRDRTYEQYF.

This clonotype has at least ten counts. This sequence joins TRBV29-1 and TRBJ2-1; the D is unclear. Per the germline V gene, CDR1 is SQVTM and CDR2 is ANQGSEA. CDR3 length equals 11 residues. V was pared by 8 bases and J by 7 bases, with 12 bases between. CDR3 sequence reads: CSSISGNEQFF. The CDR3 DNA is TGCAGCTCCATATCGGGTAATGAGCAGTTCTTC.

This clonotype was counted only a few times. Since a much larger clone is just one base distant, this may be a read error. The chain combines TRBV24-1 with TRBJ2-1; D remains unclear. The length of the CDR3 is 14 residues. Deletions cut 5 bases from V and 6 bases from J, with 13 bases between. Germline V gene lookup returns CDR1 KGHDR and CDR2 SFDVKD. CDR3 region: CATSAPMGANEQFF. Here the CDR3 DNA reads TGTGCCACCAGTGCCCCCATGGGCGCCAATGAGCAGTTCTTC.

This clonotype was found a few times. The chain carries TRBV7-2 and TRBJ2-2, with a tentative D call TRBD1 (7 bases). This CDR3 is built from 14 residues. From germline, CDR1 is SGHTA and CDR2 FQGNSA. The V gene lost 6 bases and the J gene lost 3 bases, with 11 bases spanning the gap. The CDR3 DNA follows: TGTGCCAGCAGTTTCAGGGGGGACACCGGGGAGCTGTTTTTT. This sequence encodes CASSFRGDTGELFF.

This clonotype was picked up many times. In DNA form, the CDR3 reads TGCAGTGTTAGCCCTCCCGGCGATACGCAGTATTTT. Its protein is CSVSPPGDTQYF. J is TRBJ2-3 and V is TRBV20-1; D unresolved. Germline V gives CDR1 DFQATT, CDR2 SNEGSKA (reference sequence). V was pared by 7 bases and J by 6 bases, with 14 bases between. CDR3 length: 12 amino acids.

This clonotype occurred many times. Given the absence of the conserved phenylalanine or tryptophan at the CDR3 end, a read error is likely. Because the CDR3's place on the DNA is in doubt, the DNA is left out and the CDR3 is given as listed by TCRdb. This sequence joins TRBV6-4 and TRBJ2-7. Germline CDR1 and CDR2: MRHNA and SNTAGT. The CDR3 extends over 8 residues, inclusive of both ends. The CDR3 spells CASSDPKS.

Note on this clonotype: A read error may explain this, as a much larger clone is one base away. The rearrangement links TRBV4-3 to TRBJ1-1; D unclear. The CDR3 is 13 residues long. Per the germline V gene, CDR1 is LGHNA and CDR2 is YSLEER. Trimming took off 0 bases at V and 5 bases at J, with 7 bases between the two ends. As DNA, the CDR3 is TGCGCCAGCAGCCAAGAGACGGAAACTGAAGCTTTCTTT. It codes for CASSQETETEAFF.

This clonotype was recorded at least ten times. V gene TRBV20-1 combines with J gene TRBJ2-7, with a possible D match to TRBD1 (6 bases). This CDR3 region has 14 residues. V lost 2 bases to trimming and J lost 1 base, with 12 bases between them. Germline loops: CDR1 DFQATT, CDR2 SNEGSKA (reference sequence). The CDR3 sequence: CSARSGHVSYEQYF. CDR3 coding DNA: TGCAGTGCTAGATCGGGACACGTGTCCTACGAGCAGTACTTC.

Ten or more counts support this clonotype. This chain connects TRBV5-1 to TRBJ1-2; possibly TRBD1 for D (5 bases). The germline V gene has CDR1 SGHRS and CDR2 YFSETQ. The CDR3 contains 14 residues. The V end was cut by 3 bases, the J end by 4 bases, with 13 bases between. DNA of the CDR3: TGCGCCAGCAGCTCATATGGGGCCCTCTATGGCTACACCTTC. This encodes CASSSYGALYGYTF.

This clonotype was counted ten times or more. This chain links TRBV4-2 with TRBJ2-1; D not certain. From germline, CDR1 is LGHNA and CDR2 YNFKEQ. V was shortened by 1 base and J by 3 bases, with 10 bases between the two germline ends. This CDR3 contains 15 residues. This chain's CDR3 is CASSQGQSFYNEQFF. The CDR3 coding sequence is TGTGCCAGCAGCCAAGGCCAGTCTTTCTACAATGAGCAGTTCTTC.

This clonotype has at least ten counts. CDR3 amino acids: CASRVDRGTNYGYTF. The DNA for the CDR3 is TGTGCCAGCAGGGTGGACAGGGGTACTAACTATGGCTACACCTTC. This chain uses TRBV27 with TRBJ1-2, with 9 bases identical to TRBD1. CDR1 is MNHEY and CDR2 is SMNVEV in the germline V gene (reference sequence). After removal of 6 bases from V and 0 bases from J, the junction contained 5 bases not matched to a gene. The CDR3 runs 15 residues.

At least ten counts were recorded for this clonotype. This sequence joins TRBV11-2 and TRBJ1-5; D is perhaps TRBD1 (5 bases). Trimming took 4 bases from V and 7 from J, leaving 14 bases between them. CDR1 and CDR2 from the germline V gene are SGHAT and FQNNGV. The CDR3 sequence is 14 residues long. The CDR3 coding sequence is TGTGCCAGCAGCTCCGGGACCGGGTCCCAGCCCCAGCATTTT. As protein: CASSSGTGSQPQHF. The full variable domain, completed using reference TRBV11-2 and TRBJ1-5, is EAGVAQSPRYKIIEKRQSVAFWCNPISGHATLYWYQQILGQGPKLLIQFQNNGVVDDSQLPKDRFSAERLKGVDSTLKIQPAKLEDSAVYLCASSSGTGSQPQHFGDGTRLSIL.

This clonotype was picked up many times. Here the CDR3 DNA reads TGCGCCAGCAGCTTCCCGGACTCCTCCTACGAGCAGTACTTC. This gives the protein CASSFPDSSYEQYF. The V and J genes are TRBV5-1 and TRBJ2-7; TRBD2 is a possible D gene (5 bases). Germline-derived CDR1 and CDR2 are SGHRS and YFSETQ. The CDR3 has 14 amino acids. V lost 2 bases and J 0 bases, leaving 9 bases between the germline ends. Looking up the rest from reference TRBV5-1 and TRBJ2-7 gives the full variable domain: KAGVTQTPRYLIKTRGQQVTLSCSPISGHRSVSWYQQTPGQGLQFLFEYFSETQRNKGNFPGRFSGRQFSNSRSEMNVSTLELGDSALYLCASSFPDSSYEQYFGPGTRLTVT.

In this sample, this clonotype turned up many times. The rearrangement links TRBV7-8 to TRBJ2-5; 7 bases line up with TRBD1. CDR1 and CDR2 from the germline V gene are SGHVS and FQNEAQ. The CDR3 is 15 residues long. The V gene end was trimmed by 7 bases and the J gene end by 1 base; junction bases not matched to a gene: 9. CDR3 residues: CASTEIRTGQETQYF. The DNA for the CDR3 is TGTGCCAGCACTGAAATTCGGACAGGCCAAGAGACCCAGTACTTC.

This clonotype was found many times. This chain joins TRBV29-1 and TRBJ1-2, with a tentative D call TRBD1 (6 bases). The CDR3 runs to 13 residues. Trimming took 7 bases from V and 4 from J, leaving 16 bases between them. The germline CDR1 and CDR2 sequences are SQVTM and ANQGSEA. The CDR3 sequence: CSAQTGGGYGYTF. The CDR3 nucleotides read TGCAGCGCCCAGACAGGAGGAGGCTATGGCTACACCTTC.

This clonotype was seen at least ten times. The chain links TRBV20-1 to TRBJ1-1, with D possibly TRBD1 on 6 matching bases. CDR1 is DFQATT and CDR2 is SNEGSKA in the germline V gene (reference sequence). The length of the CDR3 is 13 residues. Trimming took 4 bases from V and 8 from J, leaving 17 bases between them. The CDR3 DNA follows: TGCAGTGCTACCGGGACACAGGTATCAGAAGCTTTCTTT. Protein: CSATGTQVSEAFF.

The table lists this clonotype with many counts. The junction departs from the called germline gene at one end, perhaps through a read error. This sequence joins TRBV7-8 and TRBJ1-5; TRBD1 might be the D (6 bases). Germline CDR1 reads SGHVS; CDR2 reads FQNEAQ. The CDR3 has 15 residues. As DNA, the CDR3 is TGTGCCAGCAGCTTAGGAAAGGGGGGAAATCAGCCCCAGAATTTT. Translated, it gives CASSLGKGGNQPQNF. The full variable domain, with the rest looked up from reference TRBV7-8 and TRBJ1-5, is GAGVSQSPRYKVAKRGQDVALRCDPISGHVSLFWYQQALGQGPEFLTYFQNEAQLDKSGLPSDRFFAERPEGSVSTLKIQRTQQEDSAVYLCASSLGKGGNQPQNFGDGTRLSIL.